Presented here are 11 T cell receptor beta chains from one specimen sequenced in a study of blood T cell repertoires in COVID-19 (dated by TCRdb to 2018 to 2020). Library generation was performed with the immunoSEQ multiplex PCR assay. As stored in TCRdb, this immuneACCESS dataset retains in-frame rearrangements with V and J assigned. A fraction of the clones does not appear; measured against another copy, unresolved V genes explain less than half of the discrepancy, and the remainder lacks a known reason. This sample gives some 240,000 clones in total; approximately 78% of them show up just once. The biggest ten clones account for 9.5% to 15% of the sample. What was sequenced was peripheral blood. These receptors all come from a woman aged 55 to 70 with active or convalescent COVID-19.

The gene calls are TRBV21-1 and TRBJ2-6; the table's D call of TRBD2 was not tested on the DNA. TRBV21-1 is a recognized pseudogene. This CDR3 is built from 19 residues. The CDR3 region is CASSKLVAGALSGANVLTF. For the CDR3, the DNA is TGTGCCAGCAGCAAATTGGTAGCGGGGGCCCTCTCTGGGGCCAACGTCCTGACTTTC.

The genes are TRBV5-1 and TRBJ1-2; TRBD1 agrees at 7 bases. Trimming took 2 bases from V and 11 from J; bases not matched to a gene: 9. Germline lookup yields CDR1 SGHRS and CDR2 YFSETQ. The CDR3 consists of 13 residues. The CDR3: CASSFNPGQIYTF. In DNA form, the CDR3 reads TGCGCCAGCAGCTTTAACCCGGGACAGATTTACACCTTC.

V usage is TRBV25-1 and J usage is TRBJ2-1; 8 positions match TRBD2. CDR1 and CDR2 (germline): MGHDK, SYGVNS. The ends lost 8 bases at V and 6 bases at J; junction bases unmatched: 12. This CDR3 is built from 15 residues. CDR3 sequence reads: CASADPSRGGNEQFF. DNA of the CDR3: TGTGCCAGCGCGGACCCGTCCCGGGGGGGCAATGAGCAGTTCTTC. The full variable domain, in which reference TRBV25-1 and TRBJ2-1 provide the parts outside the CDR3, is EADIYQTPRYLVIGTGKKITLECSQTMGHDKMYWYQQDPGMELHLIHYSYGVNSTEKGDLSSESTVSRIRTEHFPLTLESARPSHTSQYLCASADPSRGGNEQFFGPGTRLTVL.

The rearrangement joins TRBV2 to TRBJ1-2, with TRBD1 matching over 8 bases. V lost 7 bases, J lost 0 bases, and 7 bases stayed unmatched. This CDR3 has 15 residues. Germline assignment: CDR1 SNHLY and CDR2 FYNNEI. The CDR3 coding sequence is TGTGCCAGCAACCTATTGGGACAGGCTAACTATGGCTACACCTTC. As protein: CASNLLGQANYGYTF.

The chain joins TRBV3-1 (or the pseudogene TRBV3-2) to TRBJ2-3; the D gene is possibly TRBD2 (6 bases). The V end lost 6 bases, the J end lost 0 bases, and 10 bases lay between the germline ends. Germline lookup yields CDR1 LGHDT and CDR2 YNNKEL (reference sequence). This CDR3 region has 14 residues. CDR3 region: CASSASASTDTQYF. In DNA, the CDR3 is TGTGCCAGCAGTGCTAGCGCGAGCACAGATACGCAGTATTTT.

This chain connects TRBV5-1 to TRBJ1-1; a weak D match, TRBD1 (5 bases). Trimming took off 1 base at V and 0 bases at J, with 10 bases between the two ends. This CDR3 region has 15 residues. Germline CDR1 SGHRS, CDR2 YFSETQ. The CDR3 sequence is CASSLLGGLNTEAFF. In nucleotides, the CDR3 is TGCGCCAGCAGCTTGTTGGGGGGGTTGAACACTGAAGCTTTCTTT.

The rearrangement uses TRBV2 and TRBJ2-1; 10 bases fit TRBD2. The junction had 7 bases not matched to a gene; V was cut back by 2 bases and J by 3 bases. The CDR3 sequence is 17 residues long. The V gene's germline CDR1 is SNHLY and CDR2 FYNNEI. CDR3 DNA: TGTGCCAGCAGTGAATGGGGTAGCGGGGGGCTCTACAATGAGCAGTTCTTC. Translating gives CASSEWGSGGLYNEQFF.

This clone came up a few times. V and J are TRBV30 and TRBJ2-3; 10 bases align to TRBD2. This CDR3 comprises 13 residues. Trimming took 4 bases from V and 4 from J; bases not matched to a gene: 2. CDR1 and CDR2 (germline): GTSNPN, SVGIG (reference sequence). CDR3 sequence (DNA): TGTGCCTGGACTAGCGGGAGTCCAGATACGCAGTATTTT. Protein: CAWTSGSPDTQYF. The full variable domain, completed using reference TRBV30 and TRBJ2-3, is SQTIHQWPATLVQPVGSPLSLECTVEGTSNPNLYWYRQAAGRGLQLLFYSVGIGQISSEVPQNLSASRPQDRQFILSSKKLLLSDSGFYLCAWTSGSPDTQYFGPGTRLTVL.

Only a few counts were recorded for this clone. J is TRBJ1-1 and V is TRBV29-1; no firm D call. Trimming took 7 bases from V and 2 from J, leaving 5 bases between them. CDR1 and CDR2 from the germline V gene are SQVTM and ANQGSEA. This CDR3 region has 10 residues. The CDR3 loop is CSAINTEAFF. CDR3 nucleotides: TGCAGCGCCATCAACACTGAAGCTTTCTTT. Complete variable domain (other parts from reference TRBV29-1 and TRBJ1-1): SAVISQKPSRDICQRGTSLTIQCQVDSQVTMMFWYRQQPGQSLTLIATANQGSEATYESGFVIDKFPISRPNLTFSTLTVSNMSPEDSSIYLCSAINTEAFFGQGTRLTVV.

The chain employs TRBV5-1 and TRBJ1-6; 7 nucleotides match TRBD1. With 2 bases clipped from V and 6 bases from J, the junction kept 8 bases outside the gene matches. This CDR3 comprises 16 residues. Looked up from germline, CDR1 is SGHRS and CDR2 is YFSETQ. CDR3 sequence: CASSLHPDRVNSPLHF. The CDR3, as DNA: TGCGCCAGCAGCTTACACCCCGACAGGGTTAATTCACCCCTCCACTTT. The full variable domain, rest sourced from reference TRBV5-1 and TRBJ1-6, is KAGVTQTPRYLIKTRGQQVTLSCSPISGHRSVSWYQQTPGQGLQFLFEYFSETQRNKGNFPGRFSGRQFSNSRSEMNVSTLELGDSALYLCASSLHPDRVNSPLHFGNGTRLTVT.

The rearrangement joins TRBV7-9 to TRBJ2-6; TRBD2 aligns across 14 bases. V trimming: 5 bases; J trimming: 0 bases; junction bases outside the gene matches: 6. CDR1 and CDR2 (germline): SEHNR, FQNEAQ (reference sequence). This CDR3 region has 19 residues. The CDR3 coding sequence is TGTGCCAGCAGCCCTCGACTAGCGGGGGGGAGCTCTGGGGCCAACGTCCTGACTTTC. Encoded protein: CASSPRLAGGSSGANVLTF.